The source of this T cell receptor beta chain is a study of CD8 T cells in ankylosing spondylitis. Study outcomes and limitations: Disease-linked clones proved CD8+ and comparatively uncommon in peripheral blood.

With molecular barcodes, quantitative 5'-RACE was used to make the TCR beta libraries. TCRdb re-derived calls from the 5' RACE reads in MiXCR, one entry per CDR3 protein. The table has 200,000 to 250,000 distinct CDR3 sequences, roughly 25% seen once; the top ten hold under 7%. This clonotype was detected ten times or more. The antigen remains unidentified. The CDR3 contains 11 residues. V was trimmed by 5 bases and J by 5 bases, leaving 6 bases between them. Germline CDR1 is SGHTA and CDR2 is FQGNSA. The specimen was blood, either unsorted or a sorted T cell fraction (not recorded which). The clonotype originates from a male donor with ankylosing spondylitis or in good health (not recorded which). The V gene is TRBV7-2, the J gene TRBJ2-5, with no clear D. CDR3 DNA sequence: TGTGCCAGCAGCCAAGGGGAGACCCAGTACTTC. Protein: CASSQGETQYF. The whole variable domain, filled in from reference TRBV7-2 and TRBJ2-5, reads GAGVSQSPSNKVTEKGKDVELRCDPISGHTALYWYRQSLGQGLEFLIYFQGNSAPDKSGLPSDRFSAERTGGSVSTLTIQRTQQEDSAVYLCASSQGETQYFGPGTRLLVL.